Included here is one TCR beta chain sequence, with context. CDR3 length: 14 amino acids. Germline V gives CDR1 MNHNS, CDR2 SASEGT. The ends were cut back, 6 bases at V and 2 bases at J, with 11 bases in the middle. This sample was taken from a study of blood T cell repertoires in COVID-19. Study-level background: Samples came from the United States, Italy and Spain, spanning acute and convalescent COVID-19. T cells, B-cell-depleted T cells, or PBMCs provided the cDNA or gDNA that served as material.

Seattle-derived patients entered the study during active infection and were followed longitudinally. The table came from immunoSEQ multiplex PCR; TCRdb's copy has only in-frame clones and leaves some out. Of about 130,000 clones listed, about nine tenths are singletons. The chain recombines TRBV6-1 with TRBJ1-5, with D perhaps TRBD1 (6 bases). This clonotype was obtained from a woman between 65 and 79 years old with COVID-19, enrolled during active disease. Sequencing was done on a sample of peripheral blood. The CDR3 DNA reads TGTGCCAGCAGCAGGGGCGGCGGCAATCAGCCCCAGCATTTT. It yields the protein CASSRGGGNQPQHF.